These 3 T cell receptor beta chains were all obtained from the same sample, sequenced in a study of cytomegalovirus exposure and HLA in healthy donors (dated by TCRdb to about 2017). Library preparation employed the immunoSEQ multiplex PCR assay. For the multiplex PCR, a mixture combining 60 forward primers for TCR Vbeta segments and 13 reverse primers for TCR Jbeta segments was used. TCRdb provides this immuneACCESS table in a form limited to in-frame rearrangements. Some clones are lacking; in checked studies, under half of them reflect an unresolved V gene, and why the rest are absent is not known. Across this sample there are a few hundred thousand clones, with nearly 95% seen only once. The ten biggest clones cover around 1.7% of the sample. The sample consisted of PBMCs. These receptors originate from a girl aged 2 to 10 in good health and CMV-seronegative.

The chain carries TRBV10-3 and TRBJ2-7, with D perhaps matching TRBD1 (6 bases). Germline assignment: CDR1 ENHRY and CDR2 SYGVKD. Trimming cost V 2 bases and J 4 bases, with 9 bases left between them. This CDR3 has 13 amino acids. This CDR3 reads CAISEDRRYEQYF. The CDR3 nucleotides read TGTGCCATCAGTGAGGACAGGAGGTACGAGCAGTACTTC.

The rearrangement joins TRBV27 to TRBJ2-7; possible D gene TRBD2, 6 bases. This CDR3 is 15 amino acids long. V was shortened by 2 bases and J by 1 base, with 12 bases between the two germline ends. From germline, CDR1 is MNHEY and CDR2 SMNVEV (reference sequence). The CDR3 reads CASSLTLARSYEQYF. Written as DNA, the CDR3 is TGTGCCAGCAGTTTAACTCTAGCGAGGTCCTACGAGCAGTACTTC.

This clone has only a few counts. The chain carries TRBV4-1 and TRBJ1-2; D is unclear. Germline lookup yields CDR1 MGHRA and CDR2 YSYEKL. The CDR3 has 15 residues. V dropped 3 bases and J dropped 1 base, with 12 bases sitting between them. DNA of the CDR3: TGCGCCAGCAGCCAGCCTGGAGGGAGTAACTATGGCTACACCTTC. Translated, it gives CASSQPGGSNYGYTF.